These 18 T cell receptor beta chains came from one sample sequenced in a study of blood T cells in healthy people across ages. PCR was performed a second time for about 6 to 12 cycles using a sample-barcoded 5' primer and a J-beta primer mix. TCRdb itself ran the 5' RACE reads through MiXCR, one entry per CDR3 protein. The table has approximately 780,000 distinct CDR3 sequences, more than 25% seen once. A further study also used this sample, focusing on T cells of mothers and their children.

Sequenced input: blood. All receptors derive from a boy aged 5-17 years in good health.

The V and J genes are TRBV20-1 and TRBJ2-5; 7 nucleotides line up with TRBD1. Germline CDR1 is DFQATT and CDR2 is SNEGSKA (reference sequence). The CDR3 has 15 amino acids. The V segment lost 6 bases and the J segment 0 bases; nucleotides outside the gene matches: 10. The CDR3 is CSAPVGGLYQETQYF. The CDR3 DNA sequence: TGCAGTGCCCCCGTAGGGGGCCTTTACCAAGAGACCCAGTACTTC.

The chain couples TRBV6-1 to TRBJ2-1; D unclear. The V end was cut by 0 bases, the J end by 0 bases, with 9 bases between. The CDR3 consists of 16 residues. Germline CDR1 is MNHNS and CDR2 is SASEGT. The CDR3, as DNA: TGTGCCAGCAGTGAAGCGGCGCGGATCTCCTACAATGAGCAGTTCTTC. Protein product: CASSEAARISYNEQFF.

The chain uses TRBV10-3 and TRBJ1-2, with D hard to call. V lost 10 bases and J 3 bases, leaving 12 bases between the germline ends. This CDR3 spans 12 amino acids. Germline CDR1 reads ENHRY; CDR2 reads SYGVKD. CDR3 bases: TGTGCCACCAGAAACCGGGACTATGGCTACACCTTC. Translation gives CATRNRDYGYTF.

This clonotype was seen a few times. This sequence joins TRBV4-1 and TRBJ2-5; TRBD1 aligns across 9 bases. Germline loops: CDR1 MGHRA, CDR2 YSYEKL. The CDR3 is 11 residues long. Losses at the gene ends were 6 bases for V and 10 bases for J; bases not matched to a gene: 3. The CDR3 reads CASRGDRVQYF. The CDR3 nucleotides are TGCGCCAGCAGGGGGGACAGGGTCCAGTACTTC.

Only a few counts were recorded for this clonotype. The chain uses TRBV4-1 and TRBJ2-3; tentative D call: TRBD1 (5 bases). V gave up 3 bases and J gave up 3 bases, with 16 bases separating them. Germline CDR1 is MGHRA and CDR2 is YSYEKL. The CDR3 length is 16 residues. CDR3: CASSHGQGRVTDTQYF. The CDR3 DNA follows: TGCGCCAGCAGCCATGGTCAGGGCAGGGTAACAGATACGCAGTATTTT.

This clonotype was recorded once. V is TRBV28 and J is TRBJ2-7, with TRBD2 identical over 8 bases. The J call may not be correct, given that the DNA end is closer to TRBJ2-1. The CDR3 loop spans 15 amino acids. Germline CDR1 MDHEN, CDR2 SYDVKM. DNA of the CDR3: TGTGCCAGCAGTTTGAGGCGGGGGGCCTACAATGAGCAGTTCTTC. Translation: CASSLRRGAYNEQFF.

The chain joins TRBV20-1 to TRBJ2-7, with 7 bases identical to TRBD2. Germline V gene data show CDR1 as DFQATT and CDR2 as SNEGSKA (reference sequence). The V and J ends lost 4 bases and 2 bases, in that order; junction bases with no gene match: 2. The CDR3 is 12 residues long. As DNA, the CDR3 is TGCAGTGCTATAGCGGGCGCCTACGAGCAGTACTTC. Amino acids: CSAIAGAYEQYF.

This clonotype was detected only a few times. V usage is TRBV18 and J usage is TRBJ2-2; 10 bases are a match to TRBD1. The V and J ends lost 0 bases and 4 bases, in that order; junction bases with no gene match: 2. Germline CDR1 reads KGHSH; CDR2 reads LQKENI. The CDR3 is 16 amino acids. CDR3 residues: CASSPPGTGATGELFF. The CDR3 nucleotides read TGTGCCAGCTCACCACCCGGGACAGGGGCCACCGGGGAGCTGTTTTTT.

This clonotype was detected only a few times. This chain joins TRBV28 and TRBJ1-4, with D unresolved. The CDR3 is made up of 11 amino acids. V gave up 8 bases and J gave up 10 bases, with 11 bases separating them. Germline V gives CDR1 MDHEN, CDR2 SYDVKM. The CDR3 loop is CASSTEGKLFF. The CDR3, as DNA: TGTGCCAGCTCGACGGAGGGAAAACTGTTTTTT.

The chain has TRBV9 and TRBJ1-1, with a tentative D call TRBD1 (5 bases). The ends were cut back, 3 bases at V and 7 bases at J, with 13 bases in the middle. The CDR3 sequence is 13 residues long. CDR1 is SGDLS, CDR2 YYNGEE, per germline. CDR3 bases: TGTGCCAGCAGCGCCTGGGGCCCCGGTGAAGCTTTCTTT. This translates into CASSAWGPGEAFF.

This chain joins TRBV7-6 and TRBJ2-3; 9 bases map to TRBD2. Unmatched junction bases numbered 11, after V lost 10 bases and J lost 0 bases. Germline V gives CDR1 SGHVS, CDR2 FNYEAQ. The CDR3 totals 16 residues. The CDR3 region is CATAWSGGTSTDTQYF. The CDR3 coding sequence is TGTGCCACCGCGTGGAGCGGGGGGACGAGCACAGATACGCAGTATTTT. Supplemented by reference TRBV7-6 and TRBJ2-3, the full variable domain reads GAGVSQSPRYKVTKRGQDVALRCDPISGHVSLYWYRQALGQGPEFLTYFNYEAQQDKSGLPNDRFSAERPEGSISTLTIQRTEQRDSAMYRCATAWSGGTSTDTQYFGPGTRLTVL.

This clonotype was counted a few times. For the CDR3, the DNA is TGCAGTGCTATTTCTACTGGGAACACTGAAGCTTTCTTT. This gives the protein CSAISTGNTEAFF. The V gene is TRBV20-1, the J gene TRBJ1-1; D not resolved. Between the trimmed V and J ends, which lost 4 bases and 1 base, there was a span of 10 bases. The length of the CDR3 is 13 residues. Germline V gives CDR1 DFQATT, CDR2 SNEGSKA (reference sequence).

This chain's CDR3 is CSARVSAGDETQYF. CDR3 DNA sequence: TGCAGTGCTAGAGTCTCAGCGGGGGATGAGACCCAGTACTTC. The chain has TRBV20-1 and TRBJ2-5; 8 nucleotides match TRBD2. The CDR3 contains 14 residues. The ends lost 1 base at V and 5 bases at J; junction bases unmatched: 6. Germline CDR1 is DFQATT and CDR2 is SNEGSKA (reference sequence).

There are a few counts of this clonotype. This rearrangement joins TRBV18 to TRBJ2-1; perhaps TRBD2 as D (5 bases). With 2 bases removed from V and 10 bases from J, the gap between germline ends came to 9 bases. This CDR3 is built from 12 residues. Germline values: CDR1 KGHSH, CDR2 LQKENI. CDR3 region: CASSPVSGEQFF. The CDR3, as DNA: TGTGCCAGCTCACCAGTGTCGGGAGAGCAGTTCTTC.

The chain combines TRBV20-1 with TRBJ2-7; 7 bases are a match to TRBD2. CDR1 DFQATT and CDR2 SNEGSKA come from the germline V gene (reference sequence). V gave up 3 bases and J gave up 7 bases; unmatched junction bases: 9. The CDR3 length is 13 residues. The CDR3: CSASAGLAEEQYF. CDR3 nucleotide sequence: TGCAGTGCTAGCGCCGGCCTAGCGGAAGAGCAGTACTTC.

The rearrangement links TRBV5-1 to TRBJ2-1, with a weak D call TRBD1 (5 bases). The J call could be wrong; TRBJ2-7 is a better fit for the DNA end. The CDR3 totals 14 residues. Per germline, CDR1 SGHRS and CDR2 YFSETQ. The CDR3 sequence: CASSVQGVSYEQYF. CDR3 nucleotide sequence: TGCGCCAGCAGCGTCCAAGGGGTCTCCTACGAGCAGTACTTC.

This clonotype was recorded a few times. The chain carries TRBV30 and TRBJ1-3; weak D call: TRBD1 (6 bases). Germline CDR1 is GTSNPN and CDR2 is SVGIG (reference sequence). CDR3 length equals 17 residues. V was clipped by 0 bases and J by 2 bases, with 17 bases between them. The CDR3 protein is CAWSVVLPGTPGNTIYF. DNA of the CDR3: TGTGCCTGGAGTGTAGTTTTACCCGGGACACCTGGAAACACCATATATTTT.

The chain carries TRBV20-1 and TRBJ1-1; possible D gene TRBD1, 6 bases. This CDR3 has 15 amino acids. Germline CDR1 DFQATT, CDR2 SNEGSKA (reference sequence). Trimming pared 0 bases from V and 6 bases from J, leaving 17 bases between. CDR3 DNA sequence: TGCAGTGCTAGAGATAACGGCAGGGGTAGCGCTGAAGCTTTCTTT. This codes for CSARDNGRGSAEAFF.